The 9 T cell receptor beta chains reported below all come from one sample, sequenced in a study of cytomegalovirus exposure and HLA in healthy donors. Use of 60 Vbeta and 13 Jbeta primers characterized the PCR. Profiled with immunoSEQ multiplex PCR; TCRdb holds only in-frame clones, not every one. The sample shows about 120,000 clones, less than 10% of them seen only once. The sample comprised PBMCs. Receptors originate from a woman aged 40-49 years in good health and CMV-seropositive.

This chain uses TRBV7-9 with TRBJ1-5, with D tentatively TRBD1 (6 bases). The CDR3 has 16 amino acids. Germline CDR1 is SEHNR and CDR2 is FQNEAQ (reference sequence). The V end was cut by 2 bases, the J end by 7 bases, with 18 bases between. CDR3 in amino acids: CASSLQNTGSHQPQHF. DNA for the CDR3: TGTGCCAGCAGCTTACAGAATACAGGGTCCCACCAGCCCCAGCATTTT.

The table lists this clone with a few counts. This sequence joins TRBV27 and TRBJ1-2; TRBD1 matches at 7 bases. CDR3 length: 13 amino acids. The V gene's germline CDR1 is MNHEY and CDR2 SMNVEV (reference sequence). V was clipped by 3 bases and J by 10 bases; unmatched bases: 8. The chain's CDR3 is CASSFAGGSDYTF. The CDR3 DNA is TGTGCCAGCAGTTTCGCAGGGGGGAGTGACTACACCTTC.

This clone was found a few times. This chain connects TRBV11-2 to TRBJ2-2, with D hard to call. Germline assignment: CDR1 SGHAT and CDR2 FQNNGV. V was cut by 3 bases and J by 1 base, with 9 bases left in between. The CDR3 extends over 15 amino acids. This CDR3 is CASSFSSLNTGELFF. CDR3 DNA: TGTGCCAGCAGCTTTTCCAGTCTGAACACCGGGGAGCTGTTTTTT.

The J gene is TRBJ1-1, the V gene TRBV9; D is perhaps TRBD1 (5 bases). CDR3 length: 14 residues. With 0 bases removed from V and 2 bases from J, the gap between germline ends came to 8 bases. Germline CDR1 and CDR2: SGDLS and YYNGEE. This CDR3 is CASSVVRANTEAFF. The CDR3 region has the DNA TGTGCCAGCAGCGTAGTCAGGGCCAACACTGAAGCTTTCTTT.

This clone was seen a handful of times. V usage is TRBV9 and J usage is TRBJ1-2, with D perhaps TRBD1 (5 bases). There are 13 residues in the CDR3. Between the trimmed V and J ends, which lost 3 bases and 8 bases, there was a span of 14 bases. Germline V lookup: CDR1 SGDLS, CDR2 YYNGEE. The CDR3 bases are TGTGCCAGCAGCGCTTCAACGGAGGGGGGCTACACCTTC. Translated, it gives CASSASTEGGYTF.

V usage is TRBV4-1 and J usage is TRBJ2-6; D is undetermined. V dropped 0 bases and J dropped 0 bases, with 18 bases sitting between them. The V gene's germline CDR1 is MGHRA and CDR2 YSYEKL. The length of the CDR3 is 20 residues. The DNA of the CDR3 is TGCGCCAGCAGCCAAGATCTTCGGCCGGGTGCCTCCTCTGGGGCCAACGTCCTGACTTTC. It is translated as CASSQDLRPGASSGANVLTF.

This clone was observed a few times. This sequence joins TRBV28 and TRBJ2-1; weak D call: TRBD2 (6 bases). V lost 7 bases and J lost 12, with 31 bases in between. The CDR3 has 17 residues. The V gene's germline CDR1 is MDHEN and CDR2 SYDVKM. The CDR3 here is CASTPIGVLASVGGQFF. CDR3 in DNA: TGTGCCAGCACCCCAATAGGCGTCCTAGCGTCGGTTGGTGGGCAGTTCTTC.

This clone occurred a few times. The gene calls are TRBV30 and TRBJ1-1; D uncertain. CDR3 length: 13 amino acids. Germline-derived CDR1 and CDR2 are GTSNPN and SVGIG (reference sequence). With 8 bases removed from V and 2 bases from J, the gap between germline ends came to 15 bases. This CDR3 reads CARSFGFNTEAFF. CDR3 bases: TGTGCCCGGTCATTCGGGTTTAACACTGAAGCTTTCTTT.

The V and J genes are TRBV2 and TRBJ1-5; 12 bases map to TRBD1. CDR1 and CDR2 from the germline V gene are SNHLY and FYNNEI. The CDR3 runs to 20 residues. The trim removed 4 bases at V and 0 bases at J, leaving 13 bases unmatched. The CDR3 loop reads CASSAGTGGARVDSNQPQHF. The CDR3 region has the DNA TGTGCCAGCAGTGCTGGGACAGGGGGCGCTCGGGTCGATAGCAATCAGCCCCAGCATTTT.